These 30 T cell receptor beta chains came from one sample sequenced in a study of T cell responses to AZD1222 COVID-19 vaccine (dated by TCRdb to 2020 to 2023). Library preparation employed the immunoSEQ multiplex PCR assay. TCRdb carries this immuneACCESS record with in-frame sequences only. Its versions omit some clonotypes, under half of them owing to an unresolved V gene in the studies checked, with the rest unexplained. The sample records fewer than 85,000 clones, 88% of which are singletons. 15% to 20% of the sample lies in the top ten. The time point label, read with the paper, signifies: baseline before first vaccination. The sample here was peripheral blood, taken on day 0 of AZD1222 vaccination. These receptors originate from an adult in good health.

This clone has only one observation. The chain couples TRBV7-9 to TRBJ2-7; unclear D gene. Germline assignment: CDR1 SEHNR and CDR2 FQNEAQ (reference sequence). The length of the CDR3 is 12 residues. V gave up 6 bases and J gave up 0 bases, with 6 bases separating them. Here the CDR3 DNA reads TGTGCCAGCAGTGTTAGCTCCTACGAGCAGTACTTC. It codes for CASSVSSYEQYF.

This chain uses TRBV27 with TRBJ2-7, with no clear D. The CDR3 loop spans 14 amino acids. The V end lost 4 bases, the J end lost 5 bases, and 15 bases lay between the germline ends. Germline lookup yields CDR1 MNHEY and CDR2 SMNVEV (reference sequence). Here the CDR3 DNA reads TGTGCCAGCAGTTCCGGCAGACTTTCCCACGAGCAGTACTTC. Its translation is CASSSGRLSHEQYF.

This chain uses TRBV15 with TRBJ1-2; tentatively, D is TRBD1 (5 bases). CDR1 and CDR2 (germline): LNHNV, YYDKDF (reference sequence). Trimming took off 1 base at V and 2 bases at J, with 8 bases between the two ends. This CDR3 is 14 amino acids long. The CDR3 coding sequence is TGTGCCACCAGCAGAGCCGGGACCAACTATGGCTACACCTTC. Protein: CATSRAGTNYGYTF. The full variable domain, in which reference TRBV15 and TRBJ1-2 provide the parts outside the CDR3, is DAMVIQNPRYQVTQFGKPVTLSCSQTLNHNVMYWYQQKSSQAPKLLFHYYDKDFNNEADTPDNFQSRRPNTSFCFLDIRSPGLGDTAMYLCATSRAGTNYGYTFGSGTRLTVV.

This rearrangement joins TRBV7-2 to TRBJ1-5; D is undetermined. V lost 1 base, J lost 0 bases, and 7 bases lay in between. The CDR3 runs to 15 residues. Germline V gene data show CDR1 as SGHTA and CDR2 as FQGNSA. The CDR3 loop is CASSLDNYSNQPQHF. The CDR3 nucleotides are TGTGCCAGCAGCTTAGACAATTATAGCAATCAGCCCCAGCATTTT. Full variable domain (rest looked up from reference TRBV7-2 and TRBJ1-5): GAGVSQSPSNKVTEKGKDVELRCDPISGHTALYWYRQSLGQGLEFLIYFQGNSAPDKSGLPSDRFSAERTGGSVSTLTIQRTQQEDSAVYLCASSLDNYSNQPQHFGDGTRLSIL.

The rearrangement joins TRBV24-1 to TRBJ1-1; D is unresolved. V was pared by 4 bases and J by 4 bases, with 6 bases between. Germline values: CDR1 KGHDR, CDR2 SFDVKD. The CDR3 length is 12 residues. CDR3 coding DNA: TGTGCCACCAGTGAGCCCGGCACTGAAGCTTTCTTT. This codes for CATSEPGTEAFF.

The V and J genes are TRBV5-6 and TRBJ2-7, with D tentatively TRBD2 (6 bases). V was shortened by 4 bases and J by 0 bases, with 8 bases between the two germline ends. There are 13 residues in the CDR3. The germline V gene encodes CDR1 SGHDT and CDR2 YYEEEE. This chain's CDR3 is CASSPGLSYEQYF. CDR3 in DNA: TGTGCCAGCAGCCCGGGACTCTCCTACGAGCAGTACTTC.

This clone was detected only a few times. V usage is TRBV5-1 and J usage is TRBJ2-2, with 9 bases that match TRBD2. CDR3 length: 17 amino acids. J was trimmed by 4 bases and V by 0 bases; bases with no gene match: 7. Germline V gives CDR1 SGHRS, CDR2 YFSETQ. In DNA form, the CDR3 reads TGCGCCAGCAGCTTGGGCGGTGGACTAGCGAGCACCGGGGAGCTGTTTTTT. It codes for CASSLGGGLASTGELFF.

The chain carries TRBV30 and TRBJ1-1; D not resolved. From germline, CDR1 is GTSNPN and CDR2 SVGIG (reference sequence). V was trimmed by 0 bases and J by 7 bases, leaving 6 bases between them. The CDR3 runs 11 residues. The CDR3 region is CAWSVTFEAFF. In nucleotides, the CDR3 is TGTGCCTGGAGTGTAACTTTTGAAGCTTTCTTT.

On this clone: One end of the junction varies from germline; a read error may be responsible. The genes are TRBV10-3 and TRBJ2-2, with 7 nucleotides matching TRBD2. The CDR3 length is 15 residues. Per germline, CDR1 ENHRY and CDR2 SYGVKD. CDR3 sequence: CAIRASSGNAGELFF. Written as DNA, the CDR3 is TGTGCCATCCGGGCGTCCAGCGGGAACGCCGGGGAGCTGTTTTTT.

The rearrangement links TRBV5-8 to TRBJ2-7; TRBD1 aligns across 11 bases. The germline V gene has CDR1 SGHTS and CDR2 YDEGEE. The CDR3 sequence is 15 residues long. V was clipped by 3 bases and J by 9 bases; unmatched bases: 11. The CDR3 here is CASSSGTGGALGQYF. The CDR3 nucleotides read TGTGCCAGCAGCTCAGGGACAGGGGGAGCTTTGGGGCAGTACTTC.

This clone was counted between two and nine times. The rearrangement joins TRBV5-1 to TRBJ2-1, with 8 nucleotides matching TRBD1. J was trimmed by 8 bases and V by 4 bases; bases with no gene match: 8. The germline gives CDR1 SGHRS, CDR2 YFSETQ. The length of the CDR3 is 14 residues. Here the CDR3 reads CASSPRTGNYEQFF. CDR3 nucleotide sequence: TGCGCCAGCAGCCCTAGGACAGGGAACTATGAGCAGTTCTTC.

This clone is medium-sized in the sample. One end of the junction is discordant with germline, which a read error may explain. The genes are TRBV11-2 and TRBJ2-7; TRBD1 aligns across 9 bases. The length of the CDR3 is 16 residues. Germline V gives CDR1 SGHAT, CDR2 FQNNGV. CDR3: CASSLGVPGQGYEQYF. Written as DNA, the CDR3 is TGTGCCAGCAGTTTAGGGGTCCCGGGACAGGGCTACGAGCAGTACTTC.

The chain is built from TRBV9 and TRBJ2-7, with 8 bases aligning to TRBD1. There are 15 residues in the CDR3. The V gene's germline CDR1 is SGDLS and CDR2 YYNGEE. V lost 0 bases and J lost 2; bases outside the gene matches: 4. CDR3 protein: CASSVGMGQAYEQYF. The CDR3 DNA follows: TGTGCCAGCAGCGTAGGGATGGGACAGGCCTACGAGCAGTACTTC.

CDR3 sequence (DNA): TGTGCCAGCAGCTCAACAACAACAGGAGGTAATTCACCCCTCCACTTT. It translates to CASSSTTTGGNSPLHF. The chain recombines TRBV27 with TRBJ1-6; D may be TRBD1 (5 bases). CDR1 and CDR2 (germline): MNHEY, SMNVEV (reference sequence). This CDR3 is 16 amino acids long. Trimming took off 6 bases at V and 6 bases at J, with 18 bases between the two ends.

The CDR3 nucleotides are TGTGCCAGCAGCTACCCCGGGGGTTTGAACACTGAAGCTTTCTTT. As protein: CASSYPGGLNTEAFF. This sequence joins TRBV7-2 and TRBJ1-1; D might be TRBD1 (5 bases). Germline V gives CDR1 SGHTA, CDR2 FQGNSA. V was shortened by 4 bases and J by 0 bases, with 12 bases between the two germline ends. The length of the CDR3 is 15 residues.

The chain uses TRBV9 and TRBJ1-3; 7 bases align to TRBD1. J gave up 0 bases and V 0 bases, and 3 bases lay outside the gene matches. Germline V gene lookup returns CDR1 SGDLS and CDR2 YYNGEE. This CDR3 is 16 amino acids long. The CDR3 region is CASSVEGQISGNTIYF. The CDR3 region has the DNA TGTGCCAGCAGCGTAGAGGGACAGATCTCTGGAAACACCATATATTTT.

The chain has TRBV4-1 and TRBJ2-1; TRBD2 matches at 8 bases. Germline V lookup: CDR1 MGHRA, CDR2 YSYEKL. There are 16 residues in the CDR3. V lost 1 base to trimming and J lost 4 bases; unmatched junction nucleotides: 6. CDR3 amino acids: CASSQVSTSAYNEQFF. The CDR3 bases are TGCGCCAGCAGCCAAGTCTCGACTAGCGCATACAATGAGCAGTTCTTC.

This chain joins TRBV10-2 and TRBJ2-3; D is ambiguous. In germline, CDR1 is WSHSY, CDR2 SAAADI. This CDR3 has 11 residues. With 7 bases removed from V and 1 base from J, the gap between germline ends came to 3 bases. CDR3 sequence: CASKGTDTQYF. The DNA of the CDR3 is TGCGCCAGCAAGGGCACAGATACGCAGTATTTT.

The CDR3 sequence is CASGPRRDTQYF. The CDR3 DNA reads as TGTGCCAGCGGACCCAGAAGGGATACGCAGTATTTT. The chain uses TRBV2 and TRBJ2-3; unclear D gene. V lost 8 bases and J lost 6, with 12 bases in between. In germline, CDR1 is SNHLY, CDR2 FYNNEI. The CDR3 covers 12 residues. The entire variable domain, with the rest obtained from reference TRBV2 and TRBJ2-3, is as follows: EPEVTQTPSHQVTQMGQEVILRCVPISNHLYFYWYRQILGQKVEFLVSFYNNEISEKSEIFDDQFSVERPDGSNFTLKIRSTKLEDSAMYFCASGPRRDTQYFGPGTRLTVL.

The V gene is TRBV28, the J gene TRBJ1-1, with D possibly TRBD1 on 6 matching bases. Trimming removed 7 bases from V and 1 base from J, with 28 bases in between. Per the germline V gene, CDR1 is MDHEN and CDR2 is SYDVKM. The CDR3 extends over 19 amino acids. This chain's CDR3 is CASTPPDRSLRGTNTEAFF. CDR3 sequence (DNA): TGTGCCAGCACCCCCCCCGACAGGTCCCTAAGGGGGACGAACACTGAAGCTTTCTTT.

The V call is TRBV1, the J call TRBJ2-7; the table's TRBD2 call for D was not verified on the DNA. TRBV1 counts as a pseudogene. This CDR3 region has 16 residues. The CDR3 DNA reads TGCACCAGCAGCCAAGAGGAGAGCGGGAGGGCCTACGAGCAGTACTTC. It specifies CTSSQEESGRAYEQYF.

CDR3 in amino acids: CASSPPSLRLQETQYF. Here the CDR3 DNA reads TGTGCCAGCTCACCACCTTCCCTCCGGTTACAAGAGACCCAGTACTTC. The chain employs TRBV18 and TRBJ2-5; D is ambiguous. V was pared by 0 bases and J by 2 bases, with 13 bases between. Germline CDR1 reads KGHSH; CDR2 reads LQKENI. The CDR3 loop spans 16 amino acids.

This rearrangement joins TRBV5-4 to TRBJ2-7; D might be TRBD1 (5 bases). Germline CDR1 reads SGHNT; CDR2 reads YYREEE (reference sequence). The CDR3 runs to 14 residues. Trimming left V 1 base short and J 7 bases short, with 15 bases between. The CDR3 sequence: CASSLNQGRVEQYF. The DNA of the CDR3 is TGTGCCAGCAGCTTGAATCAGGGAAGGGTGGAGCAGTACTTC.

V and J are TRBV29-1 and TRBJ2-3; 7 bases align to TRBD2. Trimming cost V 6 bases and J 2 bases; bases outside gene matches: 2. Germline V lookup: CDR1 SQVTM, CDR2 ANQGSEA. The CDR3 extends over 12 amino acids. CDR3 sequence (DNA): TGCAGCGTCGGACTAGACACAGATACGCAGTATTTT. It is translated as CSVGLDTDTQYF.

The chain recombines TRBV28 with TRBJ2-3; 7 bases are a match to TRBD2. V lost 6 bases to trimming and J lost 2 bases; unmatched junction nucleotides: 8. The CDR3 runs 15 residues. Germline CDR1 and CDR2: MDHEN and SYDVKM. The CDR3 DNA reads as TGTGCCAGCAGACCTCTAGCGGAGAACACAGATACGCAGTATTTT. Translated: CASRPLAENTDTQYF.

V is TRBV5-4 and J is TRBJ1-6; TRBD1 aligns across 10 bases. This CDR3 is built from 16 residues. J was trimmed by 10 bases and V by 0 bases; bases with no gene match: 7. In germline, CDR1 is SGHNT, CDR2 YYREEE (reference sequence). The CDR3 coding sequence is TGTGCCAGCAGCTTGGGGGGGACAGGGGTATACTCACCCCTCCACTTT. Residues: CASSLGGTGVYSPLHF.

The genes are TRBV28 and TRBJ2-4, with TRBD1 matching over 7 bases. The trim removed 4 bases at V and 6 bases at J, leaving 12 bases unmatched. Germline CDR1 MDHEN, CDR2 SYDVKM. CDR3 size: 16 residues. This chain's CDR3 is CASSSPTTGSPNIQYF. DNA for the CDR3: TGTGCCAGCAGTTCACCAACGACAGGGAGTCCAAACATTCAGTACTTC.

This clone occurred once. V usage is TRBV27 and J usage is TRBJ2-7; 9 nucleotides align to TRBD1. V dropped 5 bases and J dropped 1; count of bases not matched to a gene: 3. The germline V gene has CDR1 MNHEY and CDR2 SMNVEV (reference sequence). This CDR3 has 14 amino acids. The CDR3 DNA reads TGTGCCAGCAGTCCACAGGGGGCTTCCTACGAGCAGTACTTC. This codes for CASSPQGASYEQYF.

The chain recombines TRBV28 with TRBJ1-2; no clear D. V dropped 6 bases and J dropped 3 bases, with 17 bases sitting between them. Germline V gives CDR1 MDHEN, CDR2 SYDVKM. The CDR3 consists of 15 residues. In DNA form, the CDR3 reads TGTGCCAGCAGCCCCGTTATGGGCCCCGACTATGGCTACACCTTC. Translated: CASSPVMGPDYGYTF.

The chain is built from TRBV28 and TRBJ1-6, with D possibly TRBD1 on 6 matching bases. Trimming left V 5 bases short and J 10 bases short, with 15 bases between. This CDR3 is built from 14 residues. CDR1 is MDHEN and CDR2 is SYDVKM in the germline V gene. The CDR3, as DNA: TGTGCCAGCAGTCTCCTCGGGGGCTTGTCACCCCTCCACTTT. Protein sequence: CASSLLGGLSPLHF.